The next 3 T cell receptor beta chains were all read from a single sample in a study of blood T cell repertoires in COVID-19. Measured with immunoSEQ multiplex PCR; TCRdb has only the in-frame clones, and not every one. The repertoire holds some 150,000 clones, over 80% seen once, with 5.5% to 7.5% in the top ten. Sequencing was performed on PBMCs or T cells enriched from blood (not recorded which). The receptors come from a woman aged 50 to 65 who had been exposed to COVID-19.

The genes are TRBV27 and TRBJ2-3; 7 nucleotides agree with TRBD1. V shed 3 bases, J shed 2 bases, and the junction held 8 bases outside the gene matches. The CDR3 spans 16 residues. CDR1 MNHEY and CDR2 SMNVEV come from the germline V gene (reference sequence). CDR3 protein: CASSLRWGQPTDTQYF. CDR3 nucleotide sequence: TGTGCCAGCAGTTTGCGCTGGGGACAGCCCACAGATACGCAGTATTTT.

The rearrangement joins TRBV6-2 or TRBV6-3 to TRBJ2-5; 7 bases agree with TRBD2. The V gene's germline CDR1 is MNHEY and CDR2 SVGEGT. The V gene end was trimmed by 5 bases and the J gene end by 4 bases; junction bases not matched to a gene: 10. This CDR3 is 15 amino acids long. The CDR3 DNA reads TGTGCCAGCAGTCCCGGACGGGGGGAAGTAGAGACCCAGTACTTC. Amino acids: CASSPGRGEVETQYF.

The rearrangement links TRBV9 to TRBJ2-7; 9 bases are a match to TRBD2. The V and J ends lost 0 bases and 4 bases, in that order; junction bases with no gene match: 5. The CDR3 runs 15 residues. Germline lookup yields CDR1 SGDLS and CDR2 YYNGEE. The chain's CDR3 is CASSVEGTSRYEQYF. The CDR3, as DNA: TGTGCCAGCAGCGTAGAAGGGACTAGCAGGTACGAGCAGTACTTC.